This T cell receptor (beta chain) appears in the sequencing data of a study of blood T cell repertoires in COVID-19. Turning to the study itself: Some COVID-19 samples were acute and others convalescent; all came from the United States, Italy and Spain.

Assay: immunoSEQ multiplex PCR; the TCRdb copy retains only in-frame clones and omits some. The sample yields 130,000 or so clones, around four fifths seen once. Membership in each cohort depended on participant-reported clinical history. With V trimmed by 5 bases and J by 8 bases, 6 bases remained unmatched. CDR3 length: 14 amino acids. Looked up from germline, CDR1 is LNHDA and CDR2 is SQIVND (reference sequence). Sequencing used PBMCs or T cells enriched from blood (not recorded which). The sequence was collected from a man aged 35 to 55 with acute COVID-19. J is TRBJ2-1 and V is TRBV19, with 10 bases identical to TRBD2. CDR3 bases: TGTGCCAGTAGTCGAGCGGGAGGGGCCGATGAGCAGTTCTTC. This codes for CASSRAGGADEQFF.